This TCR beta chain was profiled in a study of blood T cell repertoires in COVID-19. The V gene lost 2 bases and the J gene lost 4 bases, with 8 bases spanning the gap. Germline assignment: CDR1 MNHNY and CDR2 SVGAGI (reference sequence). The CDR3 sequence is 13 residues long. Only one count was recorded for this clone. Ages ranged from about 18 to 100 years, with residence in approximately 23 US areas. Each participant's cohort was designated according to participant-reported clinical history. For recovered donors of Cohort 3, there were two negative PCRs, clearance, or symptom resolution. Methods used by the authors: Amplifying reference gene primers gave estimates of nucleated cell counts. Generated by immunoSEQ multiplex PCR, the TCRdb table keeps only in-frame clones and is missing some. D and trimming were read from the DNA, whereas the V and J calls and clone size are those reported in that table. The sample lists fewer than 500,000 clones; 75% to 90% were seen once.

The origin of this receptor is a man aged 25-45 years who had recovered from COVID-19. This rearrangement joins TRBV6-6 to TRBJ2-5; perhaps TRBD2 as D (6 bases). The sample consisted of PBMCs or T cells enriched from blood (not recorded which). In DNA, the CDR3 is TGTGCCAGCAGTTACGCGGGAAGAGAGACCCAGTACTTC. This sequence encodes CASSYAGRETQYF.